Shown below are 8 T cell receptor beta chains from a single sample sequenced in a study of T cell responses to AZD1222 COVID-19 vaccine. Profiling relied on immunoSEQ multiplex PCR, and the TCRdb table lists in-frame clones only, not all of them. Among 110,000 or so clones, over 75% were seen once, and the ten largest hold approximately 17%. The specimen comprised peripheral blood, sampled on day 0 of AZD1222 vaccination. All receptors derive from an adult in good health.

The chain recombines TRBV3-1 (or the pseudogene TRBV3-2) with TRBJ2-7, with D unclear. Between the trimmed V and J ends, which lost 1 base and 3 bases, there was a span of 13 bases. CDR3 length: 15 amino acids. Per the germline V gene, CDR1 is LGHDT and CDR2 is YNNKEL (reference sequence). The CDR3 bases are TGTGCCAGCAGCCAAGGTTTTGCCAGAAGCTACGAGCAGTACTTC. Translating gives CASSQGFARSYEQYF.

V is TRBV20-1 and J is TRBJ1-2; D uncertain. V was trimmed by 6 bases and J by 3 bases, leaving 17 bases between them. CDR3 length: 14 amino acids. CDR1 and CDR2 (germline): DFQATT, SNEGSKA (reference sequence). CDR3 in amino acids: CSASPVGRYYGYTF. Written as DNA, the CDR3 is TGCAGTGCGAGTCCGGTAGGCCGCTACTATGGCTACACCTTC.

CDR3 coding DNA: TGTGCCAGCAGCTTCGGGTCGGCCTATGGCTACACCTTC. Translated: CASSFGSAYGYTF. The rearrangement uses TRBV11-3 and TRBJ1-2; D remains unclear. Trimming shortened V by 3 bases and J by 4 bases, and 9 bases separated the two germline ends. Per germline, CDR1 SGHNT and CDR2 YENEEA. The CDR3 contains 13 residues.

The chain has TRBV28 and TRBJ1-2, with D hard to call. Germline assignment: CDR1 MDHEN and CDR2 SYDVKM. V shed 6 bases and J shed 5 bases, with 19 bases lying between them. The length of the CDR3 is 15 residues. Written as DNA, the CDR3 is TGTGCCAGCAGCCCTAGAGACATCGCGATTTATGGCTACACCTTC. This codes for CASSPRDIAIYGYTF.

The chain employs TRBV7-9 and TRBJ1-2, with TRBD1 as a possible D gene (5 bases). The CDR3 loop spans 15 amino acids. Trimming shortened V by 1 base and J by 0 bases, and 9 bases separated the two germline ends. Germline V CDR1 and CDR2: SEHNR, FQNEAQ (reference sequence). The DNA of the CDR3 is TGTGCCAGCAGCTTAGATGGGGGATCTAACTATGGCTACACCTTC. Amino acids: CASSLDGGSNYGYTF.

The rearrangement joins TRBV10-3 to TRBJ2-7, with D possibly being TRBD1 or TRBD2 (5 bases each). The V gene's germline CDR1 is ENHRY and CDR2 SYGVKD. The CDR3 spans 12 residues. V was cut by 10 bases and J by 2 bases, with 12 bases left in between. CDR3 nucleotide sequence: TGTGCCACTTACGGGGCGACCTACGAGCAGTACTTC. Translation: CATYGATYEQYF.

This rearrangement joins TRBV19 to TRBJ2-1, with 8 bases that match TRBD2. This CDR3 is 16 amino acids long. Trimming removed 6 bases from V and 2 bases from J; junction bases left unmatched: 9. From germline, CDR1 is LNHDA and CDR2 SQIVND (reference sequence). This chain's CDR3 is CASSSGTRGPYNEQFF. CDR3 DNA sequence: TGTGCCAGTAGCTCCGGGACTAGGGGTCCCTACAATGAGCAGTTCTTC. Supplemented by reference TRBV19 and TRBJ2-1, the full variable domain reads DGGITQSPKYLFRKEGQNVTLSCEQNLNHDAMYWYRQDPGQGLRLIYYSQIVNDFQKGDIAEGYSVSREKKESFPLTVTSAQKNPTAFYLCASSSGTRGPYNEQFFGPGTRLTVL.

This CDR3 reads CASRRTGSYNEQFF. For the CDR3, the DNA is TGCGCCAGCAGGAGGACAGGGAGTTACAATGAGCAGTTCTTC. The V call is TRBV5-1, the J call TRBJ2-1; 8 bases fit TRBD1. Germline CDR1 and CDR2: SGHRS and YFSETQ. This CDR3 is 14 amino acids long. Trimming cost V 5 bases and J 4 bases; bases outside gene matches: 5.